Below, one T cell receptor beta chain is given with its context. This record comes from a study of patients and donors after allogeneic stem cell transplantation. TCRdb processed the RT-PCR reads anew with MiXCR; each CDR3 protein has one entry. The profile shows 400,000 to 450,000 distinct CDR3 sequences, 16% of them singletons. This CDR3 contains 14 residues. In germline, CDR1 is DFQATT, CDR2 SNEGSKA (reference sequence). Trimming cost V 5 bases and J 4 bases; bases outside gene matches: 4. The sequencing input was blood, either unsorted or a sorted T cell fraction (not recorded which). This clonotype originated in a human donor who was either an allogeneic HSCT recipient or a stem cell or donor lymphocyte infusion donor (not recorded which). It is not recorded whose cells these are; they may come from a transplant donor. V is TRBV20-1 and J is TRBJ2-2; 10 bases align to TRBD2. The CDR3 spells CSAPSGGLTGELFF. The DNA for the CDR3 is TGCAGTGCTCCTAGCGGGGGACTCACCGGGGAGCTGTTTTTT.